These T cell receptor beta chains were read from a single sample in a study of shared clonotypes between healthy human individuals. Assay used: immunoSEQ multiplex PCR; TCRdb lists only in-frame clones, some missing. The sample has nearly 1 million clones, approximately 76% seen once. The source material was memory CD4+ T cells sorted from blood. These receptors came from a young man in good health. Both conserved end residues are part of each CDR3. The D gene is left open where the match is weak. Clone size is stated in some rows and not others, as once, few, many or a class when expanded.

TGTGCCAGCAGGCGCCGGGCGGCCTCCGATGAGTTCTTT,CASRRRAASDEFF,TRBJ1-1,few,TRBV6-5,.
TGTGCCAGCTCACCACAGCTCTCTGGGGCCAACGTCCTGACTTTC,CASSPQLSGANVLTF,TRBJ2-6,.,TRBV18,.
TGCGCCAGCAGCTTGGGTGACAGGGAGGGGCAGCCCCAGCATTTT,CASSLGDREGQPQHF,TRBJ1-5,.,TRBV5-1,TRBD1
TGTGCCAGCAGCTTAGCCAGGGACCCCGGAGGGGAGACCCAGTACTTC,CASSLARDPGGETQYF,TRBJ2-5,.,TRBV7-2,.
TGTGCCAGCAGCGTAGGAGCAGGATCCTATAATTCACCCCTCCACTTT,CASSVGAGSYNSPLHF,TRBJ1-6,.,TRBV9,.
TGTGCCTGGAGTGCCGGAGACAGGGGACCTCAGCCCCAGCATTTT,CAWSAGDRGPQPQHF,TRBJ1-5,.,TRBV30,TRBD1
TGTGCCAGCAGTTATGGGGGGGGGTATTCACCCCTCCACTTT,CASSYGGGYSPLHF,TRBJ1-6,.,TRBV6-5,.
TGTGCCAGCACTACGCGAGGGAATTCACCCCTCCACTTT,CASTTRGNSPLHF,TRBJ1-6,.,TRBV2,.
TGTGCCAGTAGTACTCAGCTGACAGGGCTAGGTCAGCCCCAGCATTTT,CASSTQLTGLGQPQHF,TRBJ1-5,.,TRBV19,TRBD1
TGTGCCTGGAATCCGGGGATGGGCAATCAGCCCCAGCATTTT,CAWNPGMGNQPQHF,TRBJ1-5,.,TRBV30,.
TGCGCCAGCAGCCAAGATTGGCCCAGCTCCTACAATGAGCAGTTCTTC,CASSQDWPSSYNEQFF,TRBJ2-1,.,TRBV4-1,.
TGTGCCAGCTCACCAGGAAGCAATCAGCCCCAGCATTTT,CASSPGSNQPQHF,TRBJ1-5,.,TRBV18,.
TGTGCCAGCTCAGAAACGATGGATCGGACTGAAGCTTTCTTT,CASSETMDRTEAFF,TRBJ1-1,few,TRBV18,.
TGCGCCAGCAGCCAAAGTTCGGACAGGGTCTCCAACACTGAAGCTTTCTTT,CASSQSSDRVSNTEAFF,TRBJ1-1,.,TRBV4-1,TRBD1
TGTGCCAGCAGCCTATCGGAGGGAGGCTACACCTTC,CASSLSEGGYTF,TRBJ1-2,.,TRBV7-2,.
TGTGCCTCCCGACGGGAGAGCTCTGGGGCCAACGTCCTGACTTTC,CASRRESSGANVLTF,TRBJ2-6,few,TRBV2,.
TGTGCCAGCTCACCCTCCCTGAGCGGGGGGCTCCTCCTCGCCACAGATACGCAGTATTTT,CASSPSLSGGLLLATDTQYF,TRBJ2-3,.,TRBV18,TRBD2
TGCGCCAGCAGCCTTCCCACCTACGAGCAGTACTTC,CASSLPTYEQYF,TRBJ2-7,.,TRBV5-1,.
TGCGCCAGCAGCTGGACGAGTACTACCTACGAGCAGTACTTC,CASSWTSTTYEQYF,TRBJ2-7,.,TRBV5-1,.
TGTGCCAGCAGCTTGGGGACAGGAAAAGGTTTCACGCACTTT,CASSLGTGKGFTHF,TRBJ1-6,.,TRBV5-8,TRBD1
TGTGCCAGCAGCCCCTTCCCATTTTCCCTCATGAACACTGAAGCTTTCTTT,CASSPFPFSLMNTEAFF,TRBJ1-1,.,TRBV11-2,.
TGTGCCAGCAGCTTGGGGCCTAACACCGGGGAGCTGTTTTTT,CASSLGPNTGELFF,TRBJ2-2,once,TRBV5-5,.